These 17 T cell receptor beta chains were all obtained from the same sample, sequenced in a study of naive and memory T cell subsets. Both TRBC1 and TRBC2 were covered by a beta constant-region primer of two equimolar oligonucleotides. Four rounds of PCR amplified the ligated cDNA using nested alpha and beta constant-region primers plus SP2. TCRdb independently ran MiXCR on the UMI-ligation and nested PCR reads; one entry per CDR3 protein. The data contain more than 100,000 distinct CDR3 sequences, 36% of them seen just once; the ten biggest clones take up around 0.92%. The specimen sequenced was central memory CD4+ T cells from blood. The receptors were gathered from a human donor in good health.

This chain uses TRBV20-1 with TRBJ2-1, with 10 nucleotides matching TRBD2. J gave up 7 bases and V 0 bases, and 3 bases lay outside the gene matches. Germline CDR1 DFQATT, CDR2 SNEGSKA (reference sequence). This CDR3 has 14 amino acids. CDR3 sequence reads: CSAREAGGPNEQFF. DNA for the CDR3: TGCAGTGCTAGAGAAGCGGGAGGGCCAAATGAGCAGTTCTTC.

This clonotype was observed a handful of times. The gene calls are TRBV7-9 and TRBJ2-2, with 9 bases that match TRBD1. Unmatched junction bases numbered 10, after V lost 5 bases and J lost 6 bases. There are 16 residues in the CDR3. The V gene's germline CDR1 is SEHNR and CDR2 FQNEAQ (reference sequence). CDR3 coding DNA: TGTGCCAGCAGCAGGGACAGGGAGTTCCTCCCCGGGGAGCTGTTTTTT. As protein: CASSRDREFLPGELFF.

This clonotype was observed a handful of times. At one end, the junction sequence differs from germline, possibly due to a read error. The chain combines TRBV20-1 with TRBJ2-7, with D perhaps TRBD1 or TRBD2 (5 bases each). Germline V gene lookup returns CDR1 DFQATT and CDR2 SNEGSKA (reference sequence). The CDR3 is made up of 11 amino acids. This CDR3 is CSARAGTRGNF. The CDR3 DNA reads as TGCAGTGCTAGAGCTGGGACGCGTGGCAACTTC.

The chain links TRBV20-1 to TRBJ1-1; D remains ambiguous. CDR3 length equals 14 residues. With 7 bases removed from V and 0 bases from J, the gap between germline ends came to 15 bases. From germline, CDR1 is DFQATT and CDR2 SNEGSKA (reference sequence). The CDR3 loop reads CSVSEGYMNTEAFF. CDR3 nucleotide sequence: TGCAGTGTCTCAGAAGGCTATATGAACACTGAAGCTTTCTTT.

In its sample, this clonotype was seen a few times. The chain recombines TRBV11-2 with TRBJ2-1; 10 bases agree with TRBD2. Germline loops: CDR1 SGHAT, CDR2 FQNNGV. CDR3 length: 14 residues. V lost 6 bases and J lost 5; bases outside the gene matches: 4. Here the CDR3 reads CASSWTSGHNEQFF. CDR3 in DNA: TGTGCCAGCAGTTGGACTAGCGGACACAATGAGCAGTTCTTC. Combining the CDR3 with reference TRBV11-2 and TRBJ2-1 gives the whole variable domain EAGVAQSPRYKIIEKRQSVAFWCNPISGHATLYWYQQILGQGPKLLIQFQNNGVVDDSQLPKDRFSAERLKGVDSTLKIQPAKLEDSAVYLCASSWTSGHNEQFFGPGTRLTVL.

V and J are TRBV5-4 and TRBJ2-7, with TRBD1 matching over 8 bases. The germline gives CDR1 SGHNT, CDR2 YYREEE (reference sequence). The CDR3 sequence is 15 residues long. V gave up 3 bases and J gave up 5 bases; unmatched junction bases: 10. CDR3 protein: CASSSSRDRRNEQYF. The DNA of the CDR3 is TGTGCCAGCAGCTCAAGCCGGGACAGGAGGAACGAGCAGTACTTC.

In DNA, the CDR3 is TGTGCCAGCAGCTTAACCGGGACTAGCGGGGGAAGGACCTACGAGCAGTACTTC. It encodes CASSLTGTSGGRTYEQYF. The J gene is TRBJ2-7, the V gene TRBV7-3; the match to TRBD2 covers 14 bases. CDR1 is SGHTA and CDR2 is FQGTGA in the germline V gene. J was trimmed by 2 bases and V by 0 bases; bases with no gene match: 6. The CDR3 is 18 amino acids. The full variable domain, its missing parts supplied by reference TRBV7-3 and TRBJ2-7, is GAGVSQTPSNKVTEKGKYVELRCDPISGHTALYWYRQSLGQGPEFLIYFQGTGAADDSGLPNDRFFAVRPEGSVSTLKIQRTERGDSAVYLCASSLTGTSGGRTYEQYFGPGTRLTVT.

DNA of the CDR3: TGTGCCACCAGCGCCGGGGGGTGGACGGGATTAAGGCGCGATGAGCAGTTCTTC. Protein: CATSAGGWTGLRRDEQFF. The chain employs TRBV24-1 and TRBJ2-1; TRBD2 matches 7 bases. The germline V gene has CDR1 KGHDR and CDR2 SFDVKD. J was trimmed by 8 bases and V by 7 bases; bases with no gene match: 22. The CDR3 contains 18 residues.

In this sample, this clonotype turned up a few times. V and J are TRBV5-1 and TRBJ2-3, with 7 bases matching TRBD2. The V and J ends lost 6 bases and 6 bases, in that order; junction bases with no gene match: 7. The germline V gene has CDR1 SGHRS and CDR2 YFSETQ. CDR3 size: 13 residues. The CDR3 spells CASKTSREDTQYF. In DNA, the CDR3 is TGCGCCAGCAAGACTAGCCGGGAGGATACGCAGTATTTT.

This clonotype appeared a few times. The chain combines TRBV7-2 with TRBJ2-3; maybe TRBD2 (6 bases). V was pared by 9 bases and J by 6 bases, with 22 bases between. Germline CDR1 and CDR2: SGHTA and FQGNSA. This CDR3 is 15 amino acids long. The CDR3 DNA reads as TGTGCCAGTTCTACCCCGGGAGAGGTTCTGGATACGCAGTATTTT. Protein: CASSTPGEVLDTQYF.

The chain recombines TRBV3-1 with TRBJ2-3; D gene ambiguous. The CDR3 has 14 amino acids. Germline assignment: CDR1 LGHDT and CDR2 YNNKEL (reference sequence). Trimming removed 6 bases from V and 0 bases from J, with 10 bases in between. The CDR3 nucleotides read TGTGCCAGCAGAGTCGGAGCTAGCACAGATACGCAGTATTTT. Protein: CASRVGASTDTQYF.

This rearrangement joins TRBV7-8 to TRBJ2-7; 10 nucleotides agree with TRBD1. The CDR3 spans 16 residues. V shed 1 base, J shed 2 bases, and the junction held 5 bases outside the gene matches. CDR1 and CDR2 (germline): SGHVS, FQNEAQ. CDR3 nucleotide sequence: TGTGCCAGCAGCTTAGAGATGGGACAGGGGACCTACGAGCAGTACTTC. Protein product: CASSLEMGQGTYEQYF.

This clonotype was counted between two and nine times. Here the CDR3 reads CASSQDRQVHQPQHF. DNA for the CDR3: TGTGCCAGCAGCCAAGATCGTCAGGTTCATCAGCCCCAGCATTTT. The chain joins TRBV4-2 to TRBJ1-5; no reliable D call. The CDR3 totals 15 residues. The V end was cut by 0 bases, the J end by 5 bases, with 11 bases between. Germline V gene lookup returns CDR1 LGHNA and CDR2 YNFKEQ.

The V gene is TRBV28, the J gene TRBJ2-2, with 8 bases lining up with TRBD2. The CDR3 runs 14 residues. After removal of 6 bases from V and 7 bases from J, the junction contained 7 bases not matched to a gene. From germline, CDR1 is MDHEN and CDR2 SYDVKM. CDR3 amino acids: CASSTSGYIGELFF. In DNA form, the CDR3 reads TGTGCCAGCAGCACTAGCGGCTATATCGGGGAGCTGTTTTTT. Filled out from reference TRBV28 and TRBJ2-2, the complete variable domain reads DVKVTQSSRYLVKRTGEKVFLECVQDMDHENMFWYRQDPGLGLRLIYFSYDVKMKEKGDIPEGYSVSREKKERFSLILESASTNQTSMYLCASSTSGYIGELFFGEGSRLTVL.

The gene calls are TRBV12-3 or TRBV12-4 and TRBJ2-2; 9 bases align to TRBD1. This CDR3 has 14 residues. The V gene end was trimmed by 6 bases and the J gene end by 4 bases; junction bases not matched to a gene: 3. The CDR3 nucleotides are TGTGCCAGCAGGACAGGGGGGAGCACCGGGGAGCTGTTTTTT. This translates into CASRTGGSTGELFF.

The CDR3: CASNPTSGRASSSYEQYF. CDR3 bases: TGTGCCAGCAACCCGACTAGCGGGAGGGCCAGTAGTTCCTACGAGCAGTACTTC. The V and J genes are TRBV28 and TRBJ2-7; 14 bases are a match to TRBD2. V gave up 7 bases and J gave up 1 base; unmatched junction bases: 12. CDR1 MDHEN and CDR2 SYDVKM come from the germline V gene. The CDR3 totals 18 residues.

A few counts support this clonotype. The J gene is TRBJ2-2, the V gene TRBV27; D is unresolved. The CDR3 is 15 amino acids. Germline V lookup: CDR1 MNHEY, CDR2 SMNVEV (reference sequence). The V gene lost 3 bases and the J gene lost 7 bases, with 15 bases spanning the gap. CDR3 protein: CASSLGKWENGELFF. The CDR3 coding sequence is TGTGCCAGCAGTTTGGGAAAGTGGGAAAACGGGGAGCTGTTTTTT.